This T cell receptor (beta chain) stems from a study of blood T cell repertoires in COVID-19. Study-level background: There were acute and convalescent COVID-19 samples, and they came from the United States, Italy and Spain.

Authors' processing steps: Reference gene primer amplification gave nucleated cell count estimates. TCRdb keeps only in-frame clones here, not all; method: immunoSEQ multiplex PCR. V and J calls and clone size are those listed in that table; D and trimming were worked out from the DNA. The data show tens of thousands of clones, less than 90% seen once. This TCR came from a human donor in a cohort sampled during active COVID-19. The sample consisted of peripheral blood.

This CDR3 is CASSQRTVNEKLFF. The CDR3 region has the DNA TGCGCCAGCAGCCAACGGACAGTTAATGAAAAACTGTTTTTT. This chain joins TRBV4-1 and TRBJ1-4, with a tentative D call TRBD1 (6 bases). The CDR3 totals 14 residues. Between the trimmed V and J ends, which lost 2 bases and 4 bases, there was a span of 8 bases. Germline CDR1 and CDR2: MGHRA and YSYEKL.